The subject of this entry is one T cell receptor (beta chain). The germline V gene encodes CDR1 SGHAT and CDR2 FQNNGV. Trimming shortened V by 3 bases and J by 6 bases, and 15 bases separated the two germline ends. CDR3 length equals 15 residues. These data are taken from a study of blood T cell repertoires in COVID-19. Study background: Acute and convalescent COVID-19 samples came from the United States, Italy and Spain. T cells, B-cell-depleted T cells, or PBMCs provided the cDNA or gDNA that served as material.

Original processing notes: Estimated nucleated cell counts came from reference gene primer amplification. TCRdb's copy holds only in-frame clones and misses some; the assay was immunoSEQ multiplex PCR. D and trimming come from the DNA, and the V and J calls and clone size come from that table. The profile covers tens of thousands of clones, with roughly 85% appearing a single time and 5.5% to 6% taken by the ten largest. The chain joins TRBV11-2 to TRBJ2-1, with no clear D. Sequencing was performed on peripheral blood. The receptor was isolated from a human donor in a cohort sampled during active or convalescent COVID-19. The DNA of the CDR3 is TGTGCCAGCAGCTTCATGGGCCAGCATGTCAATGAGCAGTTCTTC. Protein: CASSFMGQHVNEQFF.